Detailed here is one T cell receptor (beta chain). This record belongs to a study of blood T cell repertoires in COVID-19. Across the whole study: The samples span acute and convalescent COVID-19 from the United States, Italy and Spain. In each case, the material was cDNA or gDNA derived from T cells, B-cell-depleted T cells, or PBMCs.

V was shortened by 7 bases and J by 1 base, with 10 bases between the two germline ends. Germline-derived CDR1 and CDR2 are SGHAT and FQNNGV. This CDR3 spans 13 amino acids. Assay: immunoSEQ multiplex PCR; the TCRdb copy retains only in-frame clones and omits some. Of about 130,000 clones listed, around 79% were seen once; the top ten hold approximately 5%. Sequenced sample: peripheral blood. This sequence originates from a woman in her 70s with COVID-19, enrolled during active disease. The chain couples TRBV11-2 to TRBJ2-5; D not resolved. The CDR3 sequence is CASNKHLQETQYF. The CDR3 nucleotides are TGTGCCAGCAACAAACACCTCCAAGAGACCCAGTACTTC.